This T cell receptor beta chain was profiled in a study of T cells after yellow fever vaccination. This clonotype came up many times. Each CDR3 protein is one row after TCRdb ran MiXCR on the 5' RACE reads. The sample records 250,000 or so distinct CDR3 sequences, over 3% being singletons. The V and J ends lost 5 bases and 2 bases, in that order; junction bases with no gene match: 11. The CDR3 is made up of 16 amino acids. Germline V gene lookup returns CDR1 LNHNV and CDR2 YYDKDF (reference sequence). The TCR comes from a man aged 18 to 35 who received the YFV17D yellow fever vaccine. Sequencing was performed on PBMCs, taken 15 days after the yellow fever booster vaccination. This sequence joins TRBV15 and TRBJ2-7, with 8 bases fitting TRBD2. The CDR3 sequence is CATSSSSGGLAYEQYF. For the CDR3, the DNA is TGTGCCACCAGCTCCTCCAGCGGGGGCCTTGCCTACGAGCAGTACTTC.